One T cell receptor beta chain is described in this entry. In the authors' methods: How many nucleated cells were present was estimated from reference gene primer amplification. Sequencing used immunoSEQ multiplex PCR; TCRdb keeps in-frame clones, though not all of them. The V and J calls and clone size come from that table; D and trimming were worked out from the DNA. The table lists about 97,000 clones, approximately 87% of them singletons. The data belong to a study of blood T cell repertoires in COVID-19. Background on the study: There were acute and convalescent COVID-19 samples, and they came from the United States, Italy and Spain. Nucleic acid was either cDNA or gDNA, and it came from T cells, B-cell-depleted T cells, or PBMCs.

Trimming left V 6 bases short and J 0 bases short, with 13 bases between. CDR3 length: 15 amino acids. Germline-derived CDR1 and CDR2 are SGHRS and YFSETQ. The specimen sequenced was peripheral blood. J is TRBJ2-1 and V is TRBV5-1, with D tentatively TRBD2 (6 bases). This TCR came from a human donor in a cohort sampled during active COVID-19. The CDR3 protein is CASTVGGGSYNEQFF. The CDR3 DNA is TGCGCCAGCACCGTGGGAGGAGGCTCCTACAATGAGCAGTTCTTC. The full variable domain, rest sourced from reference TRBV5-1 and TRBJ2-1, is KAGVTQTPRYLIKTRGQQVTLSCSPISGHRSVSWYQQTPGQGLQFLFEYFSETQRNKGNFPGRFSGRQFSNSRSEMNVSTLELGDSALYLCASTVGGGSYNEQFFGPGTRLTVL.